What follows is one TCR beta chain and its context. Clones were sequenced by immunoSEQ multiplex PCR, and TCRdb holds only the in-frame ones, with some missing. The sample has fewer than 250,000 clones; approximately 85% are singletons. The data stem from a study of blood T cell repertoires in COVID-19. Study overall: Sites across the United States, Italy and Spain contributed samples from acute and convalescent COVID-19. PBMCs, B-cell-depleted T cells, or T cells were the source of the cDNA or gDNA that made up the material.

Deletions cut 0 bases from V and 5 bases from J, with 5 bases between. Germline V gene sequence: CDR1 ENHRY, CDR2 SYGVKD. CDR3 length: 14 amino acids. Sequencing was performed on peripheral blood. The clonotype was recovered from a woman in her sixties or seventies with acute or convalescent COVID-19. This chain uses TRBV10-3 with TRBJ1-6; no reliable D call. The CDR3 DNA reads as TGTGCCATCAGTGAGTCCGGGGATAATTCACCCCTCCACTTT. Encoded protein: CAISESGDNSPLHF.